The 19 T cell receptor beta chains reported below all come from one sample, sequenced in a study of blood T cell repertoires in COVID-19. Only in-frame clones appear in the TCRdb table, and some are missing; sequencing was by immunoSEQ multiplex PCR. This table has approximately 400,000 clones, about 91% appearing once. The sequenced sample was peripheral blood. These receptors were obtained from a woman in her fifties or sixties with COVID-19, enrolled during active disease.

The chain has TRBV29-1 and TRBJ1-2; TRBD1 agrees at 8 bases. The trim removed 4 bases at V and 8 bases at J, leaving 6 bases unmatched. The CDR3 runs to 12 residues. Germline CDR1 SQVTM, CDR2 ANQGSEA. The CDR3 region has the DNA TGCAGCGTTGGAGACAGGGGATACGGCTACACCTTC. Translation gives CSVGDRGYGYTF.

This clone came up a few times. The rearrangement links TRBV15 to TRBJ2-1; the D is unclear. V shed 0 bases and J shed 9 bases, with 9 bases lying between them. This CDR3 is built from 13 residues. Germline assignment: CDR1 LNHNV and CDR2 YYDKDF (reference sequence). The CDR3 loop reads CATSRDSLSEQFF. As DNA, the CDR3 is TGTGCCACCAGCAGAGATTCCCTCTCTGAGCAGTTCTTC.

This clone has a single count. The V call is TRBV5-4, the J call TRBJ1-4, with D hard to call. Trimming shortened V by 0 bases and J by 8 bases, and 11 bases separated the two germline ends. The CDR3 length is 14 residues. Germline V lookup: CDR1 SGHNT, CDR2 YYREEE (reference sequence). CDR3 DNA sequence: TGTGCCAGCAGCTTGGGGCAGCACGGGGAAAAACTGTTTTTT. Translated, it gives CASSLGQHGEKLFF.

The V and J genes are TRBV12-3 or TRBV12-4 and TRBJ1-2; the match to TRBD1 covers 7 bases. V was clipped by 7 bases and J by 5 bases; unmatched bases: 7. The CDR3 runs to 13 residues. The CDR3 protein is CASTETGRYGYTF. For the CDR3, the DNA is TGTGCCAGCACCGAGACAGGGAGGTATGGCTACACCTTC.

This chain uses TRBV5-6 with TRBJ2-5; possibly TRBD1 for D (5 bases). The CDR3 runs to 14 residues. Germline loops: CDR1 SGHDT, CDR2 YYEEEE. Deletions cut 1 base from V and 2 bases from J, with 9 bases between. Written as DNA, the CDR3 is TGTGCCAGCAGCTTGTATGCAGGGCAAGAGACCCAGTACTTC. This sequence encodes CASSLYAGQETQYF. Full variable domain (missing parts from reference TRBV5-6 and TRBJ2-5): DAGVTQSPTHLIKTRGQQVTLRCSPKSGHDTVSWYQQALGQGPQFIFQYYEEEERQRGNFPDRFSGHQFPNYSSELNVNALLLGDSALYLCASSLYAGQETQYFGPGTRLLVL.

The chain recombines TRBV6-5 with TRBJ2-2, with D maybe TRBD2 (5 bases). V was clipped by 5 bases and J by 1 base, with 11 bases between them. CDR1 is MNHEY, CDR2 SVGAGI, per germline. The CDR3 loop spans 15 amino acids. CDR3 sequence (DNA): TGTGCCAGCAGTCCTAGCTGGGAGAACACCGGGGAGCTGTTTTTT. Its translation: CASSPSWENTGELFF.

This chain links TRBV11-2 with TRBJ2-3; 8 bases fit TRBD1. The V segment lost 0 bases and the J segment 3 bases; nucleotides outside the gene matches: 2. Germline assignment: CDR1 SGHAT and CDR2 FQNNGV. This CDR3 contains 15 residues. As DNA, the CDR3 is TGTGCCAGCAGCTTAGAGACAGGGGAAACAGATACGCAGTATTTT. Amino acids: CASSLETGETDTQYF.

The chain couples TRBV10-3 to TRBJ1-4; possible D gene TRBD1, 5 bases. Germline loops: CDR1 ENHRY, CDR2 SYGVKD. V shed 8 bases and J shed 3 bases, with 10 bases lying between them. The CDR3 is made up of 13 amino acids. The CDR3 DNA follows: TGTGCCATCGGAGGGGTCCCTAATGAAAAACTGTTTTTT. It is translated as CAIGGVPNEKLFF.

The rearrangement joins TRBV2 to TRBJ1-5, with D maybe TRBD1 (6 bases). V lost 5 bases and J lost 0, with 17 bases in between. The CDR3 length is 17 residues. Looked up from germline, CDR1 is SNHLY and CDR2 is FYNNEI. The CDR3 loop is CASSPQTGKYSNQPQHF. For the CDR3, the DNA is TGTGCCAGCAGTCCCCAGACAGGAAAGTATAGCAATCAGCCCCAGCATTTT. The full variable domain, with the rest looked up from reference TRBV2 and TRBJ1-5, is EPEVTQTPSHQVTQMGQEVILRCVPISNHLYFYWYRQILGQKVEFLVSFYNNEISEKSEIFDDQFSVERPDGSNFTLKIRSTKLEDSAMYFCASSPQTGKYSNQPQHFGDGTRLSIL.

The chain carries TRBV18 and TRBJ1-1, with D tentatively TRBD1 (5 bases). Germline V lookup: CDR1 KGHSH, CDR2 LQKENI. V was shortened by 6 bases and J by 4 bases, with 18 bases between the two germline ends. This CDR3 has 15 amino acids. The CDR3 protein is CASSRGGETVTEAFF. The CDR3, as DNA: TGTGCCAGCTCTCGGGGGGGGGAGACCGTCACTGAAGCTTTCTTT.

V gene TRBV11-3 combines with J gene TRBJ2-1; D is ambiguous. Germline-derived CDR1 and CDR2 are SGHNT and YENEEA. V dropped 2 bases and J dropped 8 bases, with 7 bases sitting between them. The CDR3 sequence is 12 residues long. CDR3: CASSLHTDEQFF. CDR3 coding DNA: TGTGCCAGCAGCTTACACACAGATGAGCAGTTCTTC.

The chain has TRBV19 and TRBJ1-1; TRBD1 is a possible D gene (5 bases). Trimming left V 3 bases short and J 7 bases short, with 12 bases between. Germline CDR1 LNHDA, CDR2 SQIVND (reference sequence). CDR3 length equals 13 residues. The CDR3 coding sequence is TGTGCCAGTAGTATGGGGCAGAAGATTGAAGCTTTCTTT. This encodes CASSMGQKIEAFF.

V is TRBV6-5 and J is TRBJ2-2, with 7 bases that match TRBD1. This CDR3 is built from 15 residues. Germline V gene data show CDR1 as MNHEY and CDR2 as SVGAGI. The ends lost 7 bases at V and 3 bases at J; junction bases unmatched: 8. The CDR3 loop is CASIGRGPDTGELFF. Written as DNA, the CDR3 is TGTGCCAGCATCGGTAGGGGGCCTGACACCGGGGAGCTGTTTTTT.

This rearrangement joins TRBV19 to TRBJ2-3, with D possibly TRBD1 on 6 matching bases. This CDR3 has 18 residues. V was shortened by 5 bases and J by 0 bases, with 21 bases between the two germline ends. CDR1 is LNHDA and CDR2 is SQIVND in the germline V gene (reference sequence). CDR3 region: CASSPLGGTAFSTDTQYF. In nucleotides, the CDR3 is TGTGCCAGTAGTCCCTTAGGGGGTACCGCTTTCAGCACAGATACGCAGTATTTT.

CDR3 region: CASSRGGYGYTF. The CDR3 bases are TGTGCCAGCAGCAGGGGGGGTTATGGCTACACCTTC. This chain links TRBV21-1 with TRBJ1-2. TRBV21-1 is designated a pseudogene. The CDR3 totals 12 residues.

The table lists this clone with a few counts. This rearrangement joins TRBV11-2 to TRBJ1-6; unclear D gene. The CDR3 extends over 11 amino acids. Germline CDR1 reads SGHAT; CDR2 reads FQNNGV. V dropped 7 bases and J dropped 14 bases, with 12 bases sitting between them. The CDR3 DNA reads as TGTGCCAGCACCACTTCTAGGACCCTCCACTTT. It yields the protein CASTTSRTLHF.

This clone has more than one count but fewer than ten. V and J are TRBV7-9 and TRBJ2-1; 7 bases fit TRBD1. There are 15 residues in the CDR3. Germline trimming cut 6 bases from V and 5 bases from J; bases unmatched to any gene: 10. The germline V gene has CDR1 SEHNR and CDR2 FQNEAQ (reference sequence). The DNA for the CDR3 is TGTGCCAGCAGGACTAAAGGGACAGCTAACAATGAGCAGTTCTTC. The encoded protein is CASRTKGTANNEQFF.

The chain uses TRBV6-6 and TRBJ1-1; D not certain. Trimming took 0 bases from V and 4 from J, leaving 12 bases between them. Germline V lookup: CDR1 MNHNY, CDR2 SVGAGI (reference sequence). The CDR3 is 15 amino acids. In DNA form, the CDR3 reads TGTGCCAGCAGTTACTCGGCCCCGGGGAGCACTGAAGCTTTCTTT. This encodes CASSYSAPGSTEAFF.

CDR3 protein: CASSLSDRVRGYTF. As DNA, the CDR3 is TGTGCCAGCAGTCTCTCGGACAGGGTCAGGGGCTACACCTTC. This rearrangement joins TRBV28 to TRBJ1-2, with TRBD1 identical over 8 bases. The CDR3 is 14 amino acids. Per the germline V gene, CDR1 is MDHEN and CDR2 is SYDVKM. Losses at the gene ends were 5 bases for V and 8 bases for J; bases not matched to a gene: 10.